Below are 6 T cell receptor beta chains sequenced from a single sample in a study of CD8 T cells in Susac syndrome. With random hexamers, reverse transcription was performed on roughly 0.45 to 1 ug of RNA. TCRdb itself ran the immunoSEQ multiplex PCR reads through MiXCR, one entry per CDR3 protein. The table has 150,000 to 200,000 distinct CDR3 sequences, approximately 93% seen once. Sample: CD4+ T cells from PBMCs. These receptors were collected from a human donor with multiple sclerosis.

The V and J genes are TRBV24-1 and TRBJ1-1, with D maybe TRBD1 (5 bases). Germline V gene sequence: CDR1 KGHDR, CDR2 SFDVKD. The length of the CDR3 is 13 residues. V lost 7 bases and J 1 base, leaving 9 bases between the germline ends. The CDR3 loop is CATRGLGNTEAFF. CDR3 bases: TGTGCCACCAGGGGGCTTGGGAACACTGAAGCTTTCTTT.

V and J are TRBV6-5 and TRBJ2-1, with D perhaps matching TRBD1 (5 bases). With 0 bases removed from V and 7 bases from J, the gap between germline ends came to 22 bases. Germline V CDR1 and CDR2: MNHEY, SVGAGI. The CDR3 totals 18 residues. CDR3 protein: CASSYSNRPGKVANEQFF. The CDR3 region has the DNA TGTGCCAGCAGTTACTCGAATCGGCCAGGGAAGGTGGCGAATGAGCAGTTCTTC.

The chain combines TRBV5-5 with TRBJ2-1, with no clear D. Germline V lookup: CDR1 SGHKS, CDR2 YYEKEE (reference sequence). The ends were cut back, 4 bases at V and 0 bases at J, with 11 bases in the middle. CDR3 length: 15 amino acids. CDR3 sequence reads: CASSRRESSYNEQFF. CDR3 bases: TGTGCCAGCAGCCGGCGCGAAAGCTCCTACAATGAGCAGTTCTTC.

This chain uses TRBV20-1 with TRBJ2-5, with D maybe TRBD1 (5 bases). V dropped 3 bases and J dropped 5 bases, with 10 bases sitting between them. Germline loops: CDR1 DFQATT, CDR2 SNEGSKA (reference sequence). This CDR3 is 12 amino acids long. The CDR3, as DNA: TGCAGTGCTAGTCCAGGGTACGAGACCCAGTACTTC. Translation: CSASPGYETQYF.

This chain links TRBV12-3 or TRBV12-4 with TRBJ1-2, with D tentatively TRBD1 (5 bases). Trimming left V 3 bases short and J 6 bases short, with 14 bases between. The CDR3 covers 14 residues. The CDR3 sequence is CASSLVSGRNGYTF. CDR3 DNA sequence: TGTGCCAGCAGTTTGGTGTCGGGGCGGAATGGCTACACCTTC.

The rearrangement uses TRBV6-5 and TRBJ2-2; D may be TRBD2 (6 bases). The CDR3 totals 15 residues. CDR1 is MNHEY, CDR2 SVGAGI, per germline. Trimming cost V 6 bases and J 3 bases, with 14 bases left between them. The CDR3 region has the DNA TGTGCCAGCAGCCGGGACTGGGGGGACACCGGGGAGCTGTTTTTT. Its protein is CASSRDWGDTGELFF.